Each of the 23 T cell receptor beta chains below was sequenced from the same sample in a study of naive and memory T cell subsets. The SP2 primer and nested alpha and beta constant region primers amplified ligated cDNA in four rounds. From the 5' RACE reads, TCRdb called clonotypes with MiXCR, one entry per CDR3 protein. The profile shows more than 45,000 distinct CDR3 sequences, 4.7% of them singletons. A UMI-containing oligonucleotide was joined by 3' ligation to the TCR cDNA template. The receptors come from a female donor in good health.

This clonotype showed up many times. The chain links TRBV19 to TRBJ2-1; the match to TRBD2 covers 10 bases. After removal of 7 bases from V and 6 bases from J, the junction contained 15 bases not matched to a gene. Per germline, CDR1 LNHDA and CDR2 SQIVND (reference sequence). The CDR3 has 17 amino acids. For the CDR3, the DNA is TGTGCCAGTACGGGAGAGCGGGAGGGAAACCTTGTCAATGAGCAGTTCTTC. This gives the protein CASTGEREGNLVNEQFF.

Many counts were recorded for this clonotype. V and J are TRBV5-1 and TRBJ1-5, with TRBD1 as a possible D gene (5 bases). Trimming pared 3 bases from V and 1 base from J, leaving 5 bases between. The CDR3 contains 13 residues. CDR1 is SGHRS and CDR2 is YFSETQ in the germline V gene. The CDR3 coding sequence is TGCGCCAGCAGCTGGGGCAGCAATCAGCCCCAGCATTTT. Protein sequence: CASSWGSNQPQHF.

This clonotype has a count of ten or more. This chain joins TRBV7-2 and TRBJ2-5; no reliable D call. This CDR3 has 12 amino acids. Germline CDR1 is SGHTA and CDR2 is FQGNSA. The ends were cut back, 5 bases at V and 2 bases at J, with 6 bases in the middle. The CDR3 DNA is TGTGCCAGCAGCGGGGTACAAGAGACCCAGTACTTC. Its protein product is CASSGVQETQYF.

This clonotype was seen at least ten times. This chain links TRBV7-3 with TRBJ2-1; a weak D match, TRBD2 (7 bases). With 4 bases removed from V and 7 bases from J, the gap between germline ends came to 20 bases. CDR3 length: 16 residues. The germline V gene encodes CDR1 SGHTA and CDR2 FQGTGA. CDR3 region: CASSSMGGGQGNEQFF. The CDR3 DNA is TGTGCCAGCAGCTCGATGGGGGGAGGGCAGGGGAATGAGCAGTTCTTC.

The rearrangement joins TRBV29-1 to TRBJ1-3; TRBD1 is a possible D gene (5 bases). Per germline, CDR1 SQVTM and CDR2 ANQGSEA. Trimming stripped 4 bases from V and 3 bases from J, with 7 bases between. This CDR3 spans 12 amino acids. The CDR3 region is CSVVTVGNTIYF. The CDR3 nucleotides are TGCAGCGTTGTGACAGTTGGAAACACCATATATTTT.

Only a few counts were recorded for this clonotype. V is TRBV29-1 and J is TRBJ2-6; 11 bases are a match to TRBD1. The germline gives CDR1 SQVTM, CDR2 ANQGSEA. This CDR3 region has 19 residues. J gave up 0 bases and V 6 bases, and 13 bases lay outside the gene matches. The DNA for the CDR3 is TGCAGCGTGAGAGAGGGACCGGGACAGGGGGACTCTGGGGCCAACGTCCTGACTTTC. This encodes CSVREGPGQGDSGANVLTF.

In its sample, this clonotype was seen many times. The V and J genes are TRBV7-9 and TRBJ2-1; D gene unclear. The germline V gene has CDR1 SEHNR and CDR2 FQNEAQ (reference sequence). The CDR3 is made up of 13 amino acids. V lost 5 bases and J 7 bases, leaving 12 bases between the germline ends. The CDR3 region is CASSMPGFNEQFF. In DNA form, the CDR3 reads TGTGCCAGCAGCATGCCCGGGTTTAATGAGCAGTTCTTC.

This clonotype was counted at least ten times. The V and J genes are TRBV20-1 and TRBJ2-3; 10 bases align to TRBD2. The germline CDR1 and CDR2 sequences are DFQATT and SNEGSKA (reference sequence). CDR3 length equals 15 residues. Germline trimming cut 1 base from V and 4 bases from J; bases unmatched to any gene: 5. In nucleotides, the CDR3 is TGCAGTGCTAGAGGAGGAGCGGGAGGGCCAGATACGCAGTATTTT. Encoded protein: CSARGGAGGPDTQYF.

The sample holds many counts of this clonotype. V gene TRBV7-9 combines with J gene TRBJ1-2; 7 nucleotides match TRBD1. The V gene's germline CDR1 is SEHNR and CDR2 FQNEAQ (reference sequence). The V segment lost 7 bases and the J segment 4 bases; nucleotides outside the gene matches: 6. This CDR3 comprises 13 residues. CDR3: CASTRRDSYGYTF. CDR3 DNA sequence: TGTGCCAGCACCCGAAGGGACAGCTATGGCTACACCTTC.

This clonotype has ten or more counts. This rearrangement joins TRBV24-1 to TRBJ2-3, with unresolved D. CDR3 size: 12 residues. V lost 6 bases to trimming and J lost 4 bases, with 7 bases between them. Germline values: CDR1 KGHDR, CDR2 SFDVKD. This CDR3 reads CATSLSSDTQYF. The CDR3 region has the DNA TGTGCCACCAGTTTATCTTCAGATACGCAGTATTTT.

This clonotype was recorded at least ten times. The chain employs TRBV28 and TRBJ1-5; a possible D gene is TRBD1 (5 bases). The CDR3 sequence is 14 residues long. Trimming pared 3 bases from V and 6 bases from J, leaving 12 bases between. CDR1 and CDR2 from the germline V gene are MDHEN and SYDVKM. The CDR3 DNA follows: TGTGCCAGCAGTTTGGTGAGGGGCGTTCAGCCCCAGCATTTT. It yields the protein CASSLVRGVQPQHF.

This clonotype was counted only a few times. The rearrangement joins TRBV7-6 to TRBJ2-3; D is unclear. Germline lookup yields CDR1 SGHVS and CDR2 FNYEAQ. The CDR3 covers 15 residues. V lost 2 bases, J lost 0 bases, and 9 bases lay in between. The chain's CDR3 is CASSLIGGSTDTQYF. DNA of the CDR3: TGTGCCAGCAGCTTAATTGGCGGTAGCACAGATACGCAGTATTTT.

The J gene is TRBJ2-7, the V gene TRBV23-1; D unclear. TRBV23-1 is sorted into the ORF group, with uncertain function. There are 16 residues in the CDR3. V lost 2 bases and J lost 0, with 14 bases in between. The CDR3 region has the DNA TGCGCCAGCAGTCAAGCGCAGCTTGGGGACTCCTACGAGCAGTACTTC. It specifies CASSQAQLGDSYEQYF.

This clonotype came up many times. The rearrangement joins TRBV6-1 to TRBJ2-2; D may match TRBD1 or TRBD2 (5 bases each). CDR1 is MNHNS and CDR2 is SASEGT in the germline V gene. The CDR3 extends over 15 amino acids. The V end lost 2 bases, the J end lost 3 bases, and 10 bases lay between the germline ends. The CDR3 is CASSERDGYTGELFF. CDR3 in DNA: TGTGCCAGCAGTGAAAGGGACGGCTACACCGGGGAGCTGTTTTTT.

This clonotype was seen ten or more times. J is TRBJ2-3 and V is TRBV9, with D possibly TRBD1 on 6 matching bases. The germline CDR1 and CDR2 sequences are SGDLS and YYNGEE. This CDR3 has 14 residues. With 0 bases removed from V and 3 bases from J, the gap between germline ends came to 8 bases. CDR3 bases: TGTGCCAGCAGCGTAGGCACAGGGACAGATACGCAGTATTTT. Encoded protein: CASSVGTGTDTQYF.

This clonotype was seen a handful of times. V gene TRBV19 combines with J gene TRBJ2-5, with D tentatively TRBD1 (7 bases). Looked up from germline, CDR1 is LNHDA and CDR2 is SQIVND (reference sequence). This CDR3 region has 17 residues. Trimming shortened V by 5 bases and J by 1 base, and 20 bases separated the two germline ends. In nucleotides, the CDR3 is TGTGCCAGTAGTTCCCCCAACCAGGGGGGTGTCCAAGAGACCCAGTACTTC. Its translation is CASSSPNQGGVQETQYF. The full variable domain, completed using reference TRBV19 and TRBJ2-5, is DGGITQSPKYLFRKEGQNVTLSCEQNLNHDAMYWYRQDPGQGLRLIYYSQIVNDFQKGDIAEGYSVSREKKESFPLTVTSAQKNPTAFYLCASSSPNQGGVQETQYFGPGTRLLVL.

A few counts support this clonotype. This chain connects TRBV6-2 or TRBV6-3 to TRBJ2-1; D remains unclear. Per germline, CDR1 MNHEY and CDR2 SVGEGT. This CDR3 comprises 16 residues. Trimming shortened V by 7 bases and J by 4 bases, and 20 bases separated the two germline ends. The CDR3 sequence: CASTRLSEALYNEQFF. CDR3 coding DNA: TGTGCCAGCACCCGCCTTTCCGAAGCACTATACAATGAGCAGTTCTTC.

This clonotype was recorded at least ten times. The rearrangement joins TRBV6-5 to TRBJ2-1; TRBD2 aligns across 10 bases. CDR1 and CDR2 from the germline V gene are MNHEY and SVGAGI. The CDR3 has 15 amino acids. The junction had 2 bases not matched to a gene; V was cut back by 2 bases and J by 4 bases. Here the CDR3 DNA reads TGTGCCAGCAGTTACGGGACTAGCGTTTACAATGAGCAGTTCTTC. Residues: CASSYGTSVYNEQFF.

This clonotype was detected ten times or more. This chain joins TRBV9 and TRBJ2-6; D uncertain. CDR1 and CDR2 (germline): SGDLS, YYNGEE. V lost 4 bases and J lost 4, with 18 bases in between. CDR3 size: 17 residues. The CDR3 bases are TGTGCCAGCAGCCTCGGCCCTTCCCGGTTCGGGGCCAACGTCCTGACTTTC. It yields the protein CASSLGPSRFGANVLTF.

This clonotype was found many times. V gene TRBV29-1 combines with J gene TRBJ2-1; no definite D call. The germline V gene has CDR1 SQVTM and CDR2 ANQGSEA. Trimming took off 0 bases at V and 6 bases at J, with 12 bases between the two ends. The CDR3 contains 14 residues. CDR3 protein: CSVEEAVSSNEQFF. CDR3 sequence (DNA): TGCAGCGTTGAAGAAGCCGTCTCAAGCAATGAGCAGTTCTTC.

This clonotype was observed many times. The gene calls are TRBV20-1 and TRBJ2-1; D is uncertain. Germline-derived CDR1 and CDR2 are DFQATT and SNEGSKA (reference sequence). The germline V and J ends were trimmed by 4 bases and 4 bases, with 5 bases remaining between them. The CDR3 totals 11 residues. CDR3 coding DNA: TGCAGTGCTACTGAGTACAATGAGCAGTTCTTC. Protein product: CSATEYNEQFF.

This clonotype occurred many times. This chain joins TRBV27 and TRBJ2-5; tentatively, D is TRBD2 (5 bases). Germline V gene data show CDR1 as MNHEY and CDR2 as SMNVEV (reference sequence). The V end was cut by 8 bases, the J end by 2 bases, with 15 bases between. The CDR3 spans 14 residues. CDR3 loop: CASHPLLGQETQYF. The CDR3 DNA follows: TGTGCCAGCCACCCTTTACTAGGGCAAGAGACCCAGTACTTC.

This clonotype was recorded a few times. This chain connects TRBV19 to TRBJ1-5; D is undetermined. Germline loops: CDR1 LNHDA, CDR2 SQIVND (reference sequence). Trimming stripped 1 base from V and 1 base from J, with 14 bases between. The CDR3 spans 17 residues. The CDR3 loop is CASSIGGGGGSNQPQHF. In nucleotides, the CDR3 is TGTGCCAGTAGTATAGGTGGAGGCGGAGGGAGCAATCAGCCCCAGCATTTT.